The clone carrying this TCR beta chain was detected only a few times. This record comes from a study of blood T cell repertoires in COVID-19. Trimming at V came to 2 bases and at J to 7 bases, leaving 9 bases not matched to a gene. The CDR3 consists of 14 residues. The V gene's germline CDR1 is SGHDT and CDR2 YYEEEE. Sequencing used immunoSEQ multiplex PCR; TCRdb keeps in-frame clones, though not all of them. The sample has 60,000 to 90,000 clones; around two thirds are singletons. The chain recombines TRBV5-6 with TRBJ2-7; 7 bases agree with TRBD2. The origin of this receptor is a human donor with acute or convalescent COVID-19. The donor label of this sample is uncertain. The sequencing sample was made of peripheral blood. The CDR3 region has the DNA TGTGCCAGCAGCTTCCGACTAGCCCATGGGGAGCAGTACTTC. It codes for CASSFRLAHGEQYF.